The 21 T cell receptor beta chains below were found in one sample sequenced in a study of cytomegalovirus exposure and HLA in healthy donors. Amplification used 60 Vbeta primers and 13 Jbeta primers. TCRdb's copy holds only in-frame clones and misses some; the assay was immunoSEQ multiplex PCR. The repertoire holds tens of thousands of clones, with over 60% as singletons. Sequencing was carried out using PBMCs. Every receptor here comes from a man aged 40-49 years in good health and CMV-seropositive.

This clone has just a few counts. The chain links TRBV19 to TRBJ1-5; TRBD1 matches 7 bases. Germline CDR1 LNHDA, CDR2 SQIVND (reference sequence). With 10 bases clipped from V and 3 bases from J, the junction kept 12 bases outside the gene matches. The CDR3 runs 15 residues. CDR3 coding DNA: TGTGCCACGATACCAGGGGGACAAATCAATCAGCCCCAGCATTTT. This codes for CATIPGGQINQPQHF.

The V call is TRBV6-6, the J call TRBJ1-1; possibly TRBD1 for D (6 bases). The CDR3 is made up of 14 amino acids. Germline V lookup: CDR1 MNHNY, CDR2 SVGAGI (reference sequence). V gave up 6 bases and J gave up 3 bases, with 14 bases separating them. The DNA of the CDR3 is TGTGCCAGCAGGGGGGCCAGGGTAGACACTGAAGCTTTCTTT. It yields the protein CASRGARVDTEAFF.

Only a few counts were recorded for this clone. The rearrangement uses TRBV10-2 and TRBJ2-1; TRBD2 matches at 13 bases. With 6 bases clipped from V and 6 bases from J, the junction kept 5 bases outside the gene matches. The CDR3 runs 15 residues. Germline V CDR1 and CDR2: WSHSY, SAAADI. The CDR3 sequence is CASRLGTSGTNEQFF. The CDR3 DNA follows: TGCGCCAGCAGACTAGGGACTAGCGGGACCAATGAGCAGTTCTTC.

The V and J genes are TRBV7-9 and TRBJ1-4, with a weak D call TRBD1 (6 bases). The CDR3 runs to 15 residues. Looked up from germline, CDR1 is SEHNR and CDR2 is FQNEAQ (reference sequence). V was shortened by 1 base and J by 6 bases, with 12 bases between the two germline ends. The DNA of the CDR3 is TGTGCCAGCAGCTTAGTAGACAGGCCCTATGAAAAACTGTTTTTT. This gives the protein CASSLVDRPYEKLFF.

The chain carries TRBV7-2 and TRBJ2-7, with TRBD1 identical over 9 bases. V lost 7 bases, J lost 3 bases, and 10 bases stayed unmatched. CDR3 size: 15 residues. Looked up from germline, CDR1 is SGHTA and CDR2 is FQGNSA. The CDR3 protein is CASKVDRDRVYEQYF. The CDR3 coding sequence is TGTGCCAGCAAAGTCGACCGGGACAGGGTCTACGAGCAGTACTTC.

The CDR3 here is CASSLALNTGELFF. The CDR3 DNA reads TGTGCCAGCAGCTTGGCCTTGAACACCGGGGAGCTGTTTTTT. The chain carries TRBV5-6 and TRBJ2-2; no clear D. Looked up from germline, CDR1 is SGHDT and CDR2 is YYEEEE. V was pared by 0 bases and J by 1 base, with 4 bases between. CDR3 length: 14 residues.

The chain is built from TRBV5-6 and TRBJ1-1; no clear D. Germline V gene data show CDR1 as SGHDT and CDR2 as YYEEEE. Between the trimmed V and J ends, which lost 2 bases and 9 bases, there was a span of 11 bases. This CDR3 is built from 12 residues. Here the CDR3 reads CASSFTRDQAFF. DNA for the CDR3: TGTGCCAGCAGCTTTACACGGGATCAAGCTTTCTTT.

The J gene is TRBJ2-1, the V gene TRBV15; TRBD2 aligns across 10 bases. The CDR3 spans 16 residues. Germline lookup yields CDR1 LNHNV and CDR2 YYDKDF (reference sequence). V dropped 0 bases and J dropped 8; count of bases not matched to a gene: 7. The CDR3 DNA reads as TGTGCCACCAGCAGAGATCTAGCGGGGGTAACATATGAGCAGTTCTTC. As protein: CATSRDLAGVTYEQFF.

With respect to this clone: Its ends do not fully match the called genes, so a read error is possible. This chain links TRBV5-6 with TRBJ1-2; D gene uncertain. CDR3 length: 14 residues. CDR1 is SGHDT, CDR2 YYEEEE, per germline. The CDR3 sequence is CASSPKENNYGYTF. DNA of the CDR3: TGCGCCAGCAGCCCCAAGGAGAACAACTATGGCTACACCTTC.

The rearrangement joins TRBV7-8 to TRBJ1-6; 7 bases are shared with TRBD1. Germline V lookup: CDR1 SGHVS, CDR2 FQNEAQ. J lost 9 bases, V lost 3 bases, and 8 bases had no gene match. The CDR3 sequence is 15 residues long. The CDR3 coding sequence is TGTGCCAGCAGCTTGAACAGGGGCCAGGGTTCACCCCTCCACTTT. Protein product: CASSLNRGQGSPLHF.

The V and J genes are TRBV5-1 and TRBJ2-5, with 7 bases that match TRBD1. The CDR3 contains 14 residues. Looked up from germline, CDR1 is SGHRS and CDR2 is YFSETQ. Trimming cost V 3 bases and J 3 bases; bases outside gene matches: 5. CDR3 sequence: CASSSTGTEETQYF. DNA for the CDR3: TGCGCCAGCAGCTCTACCGGGACAGAAGAGACCCAGTACTTC. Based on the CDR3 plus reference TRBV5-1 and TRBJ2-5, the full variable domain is KAGVTQTPRYLIKTRGQQVTLSCSPISGHRSVSWYQQTPGQGLQFLFEYFSETQRNKGNFPGRFSGRQFSNSRSEMNVSTLELGDSALYLCASSSTGTEETQYFGPGTRLLVL.

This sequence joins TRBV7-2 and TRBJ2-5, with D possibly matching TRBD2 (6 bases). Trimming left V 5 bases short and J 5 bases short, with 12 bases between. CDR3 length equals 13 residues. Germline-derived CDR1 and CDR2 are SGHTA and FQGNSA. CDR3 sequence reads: CASSALAPETQYF. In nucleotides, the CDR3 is TGTGCCAGCAGCGCTCTAGCGCCGGAGACCCAGTACTTC.

In nucleotides, the CDR3 is TGTGCCAGCAGCCCCGCTGGGGCAGGGGCCATCTATGGCTACACCTTC. Protein product: CASSPAGAGAIYGYTF. The chain employs TRBV7-6 and TRBJ1-2, with a tentative D call TRBD1 (6 bases). The CDR3 runs to 16 residues. The germline V and J ends were trimmed by 5 bases and 4 bases, with 20 bases remaining between them. Germline assignment: CDR1 SGHVS and CDR2 FNYEAQ.

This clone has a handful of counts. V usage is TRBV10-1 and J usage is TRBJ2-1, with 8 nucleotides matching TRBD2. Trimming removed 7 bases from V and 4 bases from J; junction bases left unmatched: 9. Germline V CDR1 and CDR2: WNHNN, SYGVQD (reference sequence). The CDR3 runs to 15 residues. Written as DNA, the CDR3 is TGCGCCAGCATTACAAGCGGGAGTTCGTACAATGAGCAGTTCTTC. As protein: CASITSGSSYNEQFF.

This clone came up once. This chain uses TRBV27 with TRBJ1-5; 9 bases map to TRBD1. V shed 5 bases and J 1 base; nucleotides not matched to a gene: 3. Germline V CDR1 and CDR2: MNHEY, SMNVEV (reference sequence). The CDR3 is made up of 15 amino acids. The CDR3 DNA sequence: TGTGCCAGCAGTCTACAGGGGGCGAGCAATCAGCCCCAGCATTTT. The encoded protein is CASSLQGASNQPQHF.

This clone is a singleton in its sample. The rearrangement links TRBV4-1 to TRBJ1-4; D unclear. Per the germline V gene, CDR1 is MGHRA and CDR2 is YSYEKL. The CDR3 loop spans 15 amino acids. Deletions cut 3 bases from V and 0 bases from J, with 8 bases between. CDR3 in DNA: TGCGCCAGCAGCCAGGAGATCGCAACTAATGAAAAACTGTTTTTT. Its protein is CASSQEIATNEKLFF.

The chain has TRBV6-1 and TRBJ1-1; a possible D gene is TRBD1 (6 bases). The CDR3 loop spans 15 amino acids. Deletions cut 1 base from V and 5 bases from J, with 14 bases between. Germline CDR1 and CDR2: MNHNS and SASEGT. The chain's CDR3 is CASSEDRERETEAFF. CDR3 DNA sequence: TGTGCCAGCAGTGAAGACAGGGAACGAGAGACTGAAGCTTTCTTT.

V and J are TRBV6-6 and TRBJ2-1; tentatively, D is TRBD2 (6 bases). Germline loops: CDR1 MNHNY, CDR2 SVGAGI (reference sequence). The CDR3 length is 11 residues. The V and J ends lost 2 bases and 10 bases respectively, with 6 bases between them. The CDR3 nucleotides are TGTGCCAGCAGTTACCGGGAGGAGCAGTTCTTC. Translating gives CASSYREEQFF.

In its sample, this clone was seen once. This CDR3 reads CASSLTSGVGTEAFF. Written as DNA, the CDR3 is TGTGCCAGCAGCTTAACAAGCGGGGTAGGGACTGAAGCTTTCTTT. V usage is TRBV7-6 and J usage is TRBJ1-1; D remains unclear. Germline lookup yields CDR1 SGHVS and CDR2 FNYEAQ. V was clipped by 2 bases and J by 5 bases, with 15 bases between them. The CDR3 runs 15 residues.

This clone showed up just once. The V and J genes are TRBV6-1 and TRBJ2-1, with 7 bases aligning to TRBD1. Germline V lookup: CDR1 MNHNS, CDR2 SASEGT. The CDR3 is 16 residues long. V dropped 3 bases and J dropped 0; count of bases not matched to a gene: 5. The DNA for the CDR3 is TGTGCCAGCAGTGACCTCGGGACAGCCTCCTACAATGAGCAGTTCTTC. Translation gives CASSDLGTASYNEQFF.

This chain's CDR3 is CASNRNSREKLFF. For the CDR3, the DNA is TGTGCCAGCAACAGGAACAGTCGTGAAAAACTGTTTTTT. This chain uses TRBV2 with TRBJ1-4; D might be TRBD1 (5 bases). Looked up from germline, CDR1 is SNHLY and CDR2 is FYNNEI. Trimming took 7 bases from V and 7 from J, leaving 13 bases between them. The CDR3 has 13 amino acids.